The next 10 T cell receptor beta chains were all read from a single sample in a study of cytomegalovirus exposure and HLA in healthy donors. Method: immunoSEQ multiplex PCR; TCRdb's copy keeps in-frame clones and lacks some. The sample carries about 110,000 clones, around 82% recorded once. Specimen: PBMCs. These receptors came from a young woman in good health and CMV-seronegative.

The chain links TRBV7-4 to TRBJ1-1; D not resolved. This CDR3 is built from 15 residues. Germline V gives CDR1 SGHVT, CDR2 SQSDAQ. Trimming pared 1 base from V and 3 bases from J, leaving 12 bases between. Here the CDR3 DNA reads TGTGCCAGCAGCTTAGGTGTAAACCGGGACACTGAAGCTTTCTTT. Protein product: CASSLGVNRDTEAFF.

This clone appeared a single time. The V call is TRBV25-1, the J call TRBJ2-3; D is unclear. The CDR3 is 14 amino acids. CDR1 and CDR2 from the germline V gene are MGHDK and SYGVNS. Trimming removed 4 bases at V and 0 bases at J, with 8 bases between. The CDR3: CASSAPSSTDTQYF. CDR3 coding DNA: TGTGCCAGCAGTGCCCCTAGTAGCACAGATACGCAGTATTTT.

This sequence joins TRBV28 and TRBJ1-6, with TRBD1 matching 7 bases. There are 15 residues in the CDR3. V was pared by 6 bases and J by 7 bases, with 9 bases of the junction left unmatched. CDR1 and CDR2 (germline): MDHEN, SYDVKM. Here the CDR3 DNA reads TGTGCCAGCAGAAACAGGGACAGCGAGAATTCACCCCTCCACTTT. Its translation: CASRNRDSENSPLHF.

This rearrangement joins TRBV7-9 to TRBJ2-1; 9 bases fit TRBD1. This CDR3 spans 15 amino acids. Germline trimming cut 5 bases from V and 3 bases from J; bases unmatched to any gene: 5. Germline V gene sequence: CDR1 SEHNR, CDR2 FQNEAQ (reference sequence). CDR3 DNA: TGTGCCAGCAGCCCCCGGGACAGGGTCTACAATGAGCAGTTCTTC. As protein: CASSPRDRVYNEQFF.

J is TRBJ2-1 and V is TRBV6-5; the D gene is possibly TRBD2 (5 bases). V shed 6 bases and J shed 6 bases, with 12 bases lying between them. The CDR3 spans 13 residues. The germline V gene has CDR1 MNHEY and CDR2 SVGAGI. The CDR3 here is CASRNLDFNEQFF. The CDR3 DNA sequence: TGTGCCAGCAGAAATCTGGACTTCAATGAGCAGTTCTTC.

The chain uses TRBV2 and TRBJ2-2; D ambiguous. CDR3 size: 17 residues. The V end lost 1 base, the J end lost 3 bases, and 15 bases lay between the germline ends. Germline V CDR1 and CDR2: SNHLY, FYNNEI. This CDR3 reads CASSEGLAPGDTGELFF. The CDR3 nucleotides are TGTGCCAGCAGTGAAGGGTTGGCACCCGGAGACACCGGGGAGCTGTTTTTT. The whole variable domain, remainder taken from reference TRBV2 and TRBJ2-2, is EPEVTQTPSHQVTQMGQEVILRCVPISNHLYFYWYRQILGQKVEFLVSFYNNEISEKSEIFDDQFSVERPDGSNFTLKIRSTKLEDSAMYFCASSEGLAPGDTGELFFGEGSRLTVL.

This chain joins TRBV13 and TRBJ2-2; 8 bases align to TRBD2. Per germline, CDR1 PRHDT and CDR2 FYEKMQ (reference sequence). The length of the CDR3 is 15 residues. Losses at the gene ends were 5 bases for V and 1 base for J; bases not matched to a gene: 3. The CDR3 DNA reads TGTGCCAGCAGCACGGGACTAGAGAACACCGGGGAGCTGTTTTTT. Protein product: CASSTGLENTGELFF.

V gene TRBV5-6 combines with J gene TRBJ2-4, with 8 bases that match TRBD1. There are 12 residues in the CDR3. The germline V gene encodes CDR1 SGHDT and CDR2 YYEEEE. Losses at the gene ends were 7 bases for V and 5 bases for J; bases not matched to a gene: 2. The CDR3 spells CASGQGQNIQYF. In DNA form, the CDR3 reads TGTGCCAGCGGACAGGGCCAAAACATTCAGTACTTC.

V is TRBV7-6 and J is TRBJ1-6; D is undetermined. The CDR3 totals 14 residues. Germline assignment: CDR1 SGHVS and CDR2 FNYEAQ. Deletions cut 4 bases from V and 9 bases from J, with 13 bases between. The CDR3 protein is CASSSLLSGSPLHF. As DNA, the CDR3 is TGTGCCAGCAGCTCGCTTTTATCGGGTTCACCCCTCCACTTT.

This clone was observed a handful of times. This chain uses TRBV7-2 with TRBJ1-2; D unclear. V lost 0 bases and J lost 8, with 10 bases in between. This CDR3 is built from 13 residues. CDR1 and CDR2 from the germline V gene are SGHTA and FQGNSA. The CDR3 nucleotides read TGTGCCAGCAGCTTAGCCTTTCTCGTCGGCTACACCTTC. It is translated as CASSLAFLVGYTF.